A selection of T cell receptor beta chains follows, all from one sample in a study of blood T cell repertoires in COVID-19. TCRdb's copy holds only in-frame clones and misses some; the assay was immunoSEQ multiplex PCR. The sample lists tens of thousands of clones, 80% occurring once. Sequencing was carried out using peripheral blood. These receptors were collected from a human donor in a cohort sampled during active COVID-19. The CDR3 runs from the conserved cysteine through the conserved F or W. The D gene is left open where the match is weak. Only some rows state a clone size, as once, few, many or a class for expanded clones.

J gene: TRBJ2-3; CDR3 length: 16; V gene: TRBV7-3; clone size: NA; D gene: TRBD2; CDR3 DNA: TGTGCCAGCAGCTCCCATAATAGCGGGGGGGCAGATACGCAGTATTTT; CDR3 protein: CASSSHNSGGADTQYF
J gene: TRBJ2-5; CDR3 length: 14; V gene: TRBV6-5; clone size: NA; D gene: NA; CDR3 DNA: TGTGCCAGCATTGTGGGGGCAGAGCGAGAGACCCAGTACTTC; CDR3 protein: CASIVGAERETQYF
J gene: TRBJ2-1; CDR3 length: 15; V gene: TRBV6-5; clone size: NA; D gene: TRBD1; CDR3 DNA: TGTGCCAGCGCGAATGGACAGGGCTCCTACAATGAGCAGTTCTTC; CDR3 protein: CASANGQGSYNEQFF
J gene: TRBJ2-5; CDR3 length: 12; V gene: TRBV24-1; clone size: NA; D gene: NA; CDR3 DNA: TGTGCCACCAGTGACCCCCTCGGGACCCAGTACTTC; CDR3 protein: CATSDPLGTQYF
J gene: TRBJ2-1; CDR3 length: 16; V gene: TRBV7-6; clone size: NA; D gene: NA; CDR3 DNA: TGTGCCAGCAGGCACGCACTCAAGAGCTCCTACAATGAGCAGTTCTTC; CDR3 protein: CASRHALKSSYNEQFF
J gene: TRBJ2-5; CDR3 length: 12; V gene: TRBV7-2; clone size: NA; D gene: NA; CDR3 DNA: TGTGCCAGCAGCTTACGGGGGGAGACCCAGTACTTC; CDR3 protein: CASSLRGETQYF
J gene: TRBJ1-4; CDR3 length: 15; V gene: TRBV18; clone size: NA; D gene: TRBD1; CDR3 DNA: TGTGCCAGCTCACCACCAGAGGGGGCGAGGGAAAAACTGTTTTTT; CDR3 protein: CASSPPEGAREKLFF
J gene: TRBJ2-5; CDR3 length: 17; V gene: TRBV7-9; clone size: NA; D gene: TRBD2; CDR3 DNA: TGTGCCAGCAGCTCCTGGGGGGGACTAGCGGGGCAAGAGACCCAGTACTTC; CDR3 protein: CASSSWGGLAGQETQYF
J gene: TRBJ1-6; CDR3 length: 14; V gene: TRBV9; clone size: NA; D gene: NA; CDR3 DNA: TGTGCCAGCAGCGTAGGGGACAAGAATTCACCCCTCCACTTT; CDR3 protein: CASSVGDKNSPLHF
J gene: TRBJ1-3; CDR3 length: 13; V gene: TRBV30; clone size: few; D gene: NA; CDR3 DNA: TGTGCCTCTACCAACAGGGCCGGAAACACCATATATTTT; CDR3 protein: CASTNRAGNTIYF
J gene: TRBJ1-5; CDR3 length: 14; V gene: TRBV18; clone size: NA; D gene: TRBD1; CDR3 DNA: TGTGCCAGCTCATCCGACAGGGTGGGTCAGCCCCAGCATTTT; CDR3 protein: CASSSDRVGQPQHF
J gene: TRBJ2-5; CDR3 length: 15; V gene: TRBV3-1/TRBV3-2; clone size: NA; D gene: TRBD2; CDR3 DNA: TGTGCCAGCAGCCAGGATCGGCAGGGAGGGCAGACCCAGTACTTC; CDR3 protein: CASSQDRQGGQTQYF